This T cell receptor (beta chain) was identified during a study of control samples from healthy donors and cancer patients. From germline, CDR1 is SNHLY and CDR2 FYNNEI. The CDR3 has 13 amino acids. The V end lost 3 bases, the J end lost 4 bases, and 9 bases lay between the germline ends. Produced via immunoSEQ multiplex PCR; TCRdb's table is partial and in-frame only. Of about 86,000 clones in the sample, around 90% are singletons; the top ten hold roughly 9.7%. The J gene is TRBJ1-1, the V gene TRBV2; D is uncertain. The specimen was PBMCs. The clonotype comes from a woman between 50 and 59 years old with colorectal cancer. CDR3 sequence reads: CASSEDYSTEAFF. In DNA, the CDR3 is TGTGCCAGCAGTGAGGATTACAGCACTGAAGCTTTCTTT.